This T cell receptor (beta chain) was sequenced for a study of regulatory T cells in long-lasting Graves disease. In the study overall: It was over 5 years of antithyroid drugs, with positive TSH receptor antibodies, that meant persistent Graves' disease. General observations from the study: For persistent Graves' patients, TCR diversity was lower than for newly diagnosed ones. Repertoires from persistent disease leaned toward TRBV28, TRBJ1-2 and TRBJ2-5. Between persistent patients, about 2,800 public clonotypes were shared, exceeding the 800 to 1,000 shared between new patients.

Specified time point: persistent/refractory GD, antithyroid drugs over 5 years with positive TRAb. Extracted RNA from PBMCs served as the source of the TCR library. Arm-PCR of CDR3 regions and iRepertoire HTBI primers were used to build TCR beta libraries. TCRdb itself ran the multiplex PCR reads through MiXCR, one entry per CDR3 protein. The sample lists about 470,000 distinct CDR3 sequences; around 21% were seen once. A remark on this clonotype: Its cognate antigen is unknown.

V gave up 11 bases and J gave up 6 bases, with 17 bases separating them. The CDR3 is made up of 13 amino acids. Germline V gene lookup returns CDR1 ENHRY and CDR2 SYGVKD. The sequence came from a female donor with Graves disease. Specimen: peripheral blood mononuclear cells (PBMCs), collected when the disease was refractory, from a patient treated with antithyroid drugs. The chain links TRBV10-3 to TRBJ1-5; D is unresolved. The CDR3 region is CAPEGLRGQPQHF. For the CDR3, the DNA is TGTGCCCCCGAAGGGCTGAGAGGTCAGCCCCAGCATTTT.